A selection of T cell receptor beta chains follows, all from one sample in a study of tumor-infiltrating lymphocytes in oesophageal squamous cell carcinoma. In TCRdb, the PCR reads were re-called with MiXCR into one record per CDR3 protein. The sample includes some 3,900 distinct CDR3 sequences, less than 20% of them seen just once. The source material was normal esophageal tissue next to the tumor. Every receptor here comes from a male donor with esophageal squamous cell carcinoma. Each CDR3 is given with its conserved first and last residue. The D gene is left open where the match is weak. Clone size appears in some rows only: once, few, many, or a class for an expanded clone.

clone_size d_call j_call v_call cdr3_nt cdr3_aa
NA NA TRBJ1-1 TRBV5-3 TGTGCCAGCAGTCCACAGGGATTTAACACTGAAGCTTTCTTT CASSPQGFNTEAFF
NA TRBD2 TRBJ2-7 TRBV5-1 TGCGCCAGCAGCTTGGATAGCGGGGGGAGGTACGAGCAGTACTTC CASSLDSGGRYEQYF
NA TRBD2 TRBJ2-1 TRBV4-2 TGTGCCAGCAGCCAAGAAGCGGCGACGGGGGGGCCCTATGAGCAGTTCTTC CASSQEAATGGPYEQFF
large TRBD2 TRBJ2-1 TRBV7-9 TGTGCCAGCACCGTGCCTAGCGGGGAGATCAATGAGCAGTTCTTC CASTVPSGEINEQFF
few NA TRBJ2-1 TRBV3-1 TGTGCCAGCAGCCAAGATCGTGGGGGTGAGCAGTTCTTC CASSQDRGGEQFF
NA NA TRBJ2-1 TRBV7-2 TGTGCCAGCAGCTCGGGGTGGTCCGGGGAGCTGTACTTC CASSSGWSGELYF
many TRBD1 TRBJ1-2 TRBV12-3/TRBV12-4 TGTGCCAGCAGTTTTGGGGACAGGGCGGATGATGGCTACACCTTC CASSFGDRADDGYTF
medium-sized NA TRBJ2-1 TRBV6-6 TGTGCCAGCAGTTACGAACAGGGTAGCAATGAGCAGTTCTTC CASSYEQGSNEQFF
NA NA TRBJ1-5 TRBV11-2 TGTGCCAGCAGCCCCGGGGCAGGTCTGAACAATCAGCCCCAGCATTTT CASSPGAGLNNQPQHF
NA NA TRBJ2-3 TRBV20-1 TGCAGTGCGCTGGACAGAATTGGCACAGATACGCAGTATTTT CSALDRIGTDTQYF
large NA TRBJ2-5 TRBV7-2 TGTGCCAGCAGCTTAGGCGCTCAAGAGACCCAGTACTTC CASSLGAQETQYF
many NA TRBJ1-1 TRBV12-3/TRBV12-4 TGTGCCAGCAGTGATCAGGGCGGCGCAACTTTCTTT CASSDQGGATFF
many NA TRBJ1-5 TRBV11-3 TGTGCCAGCAGCTTAGCGGTGTGGGGTAGCAATCAGCCCCAGCATTTT CASSLAVWGSNQPQHF
NA NA TRBJ2-3 TRBV10-2 TGCGCCAGCAGTGGGTGGCCCCGAGAGGATAGGCAGTATTTC CASSGWPREDRQYF
many NA TRBJ1-2 TRBV12-2 TGTGCAAGTCGCTTAGCCGACAGGGTCTATGGCTACACCTTC CASRLADRVYGYTF
medium-sized NA TRBJ1-2 TRBV7-9 TGTGCCAGCAGCCACCAGGGGAACTATGGCTACACCTTC CASSHQGNYGYTF
few NA TRBJ2-1 TRBV20-1 TGCAGTGCTAGAGACTGGACTCCGACTGACAATGAGCAGTTCTTC CSARDWTPTDNEQFF
few NA TRBJ1-1 TRBV4-2 TGTGCCAGCAGCCAAGATCTAACAGAGGGCTCTGAAGCTTTCTTT CASSQDLTEGSEAFF
medium-sized TRBD1 TRBJ2-7 TRBV24-1 TGTGCCACCAGTGATTTCGCAGGGGGCGACGAGCAGTACTTC CATSDFAGGDEQYF
NA TRBD2 TRBJ2-1 TRBV28 TGTGCCAGGAGTCGAACTCTAGCGGGGGGGCCCGATGAGCAGTTCTTC CARSRTLAGGPDEQFF
many NA TRBJ2-1 TRBV5-1 TGCGCCAGCAGCCCCGGGACTGAATACAATGAGCAGTTCTTC CASSPGTEYNEQFF
many NA TRBJ1-4 TRBV7-9 TGTGCCAGCAGCTTACAGGGAGTCCTCTTTAATGAAAAACTGTTTTTT CASSLQGVLFNEKLFF
medium-sized NA TRBJ2-5 TRBV6-1 TGTGCCAGCAAACCCGGGGGACTTGAGACCCAGTACTTC CASKPGGLETQYF
many NA TRBJ1-5 TRBV6-1 TGTGCCAGCATGCCTGGACCCGAACAGCCCCAGCATTTT CASMPGPEQPQHF
many NA TRBJ1-3 TRBV6-1 TGTGCCAGCAGGCGAGAAAACACCATATATTTT CASRRENTIYF
many TRBD2 TRBJ2-2 TRBV28 TGTGCCAGCAGTCCGACTAGCGGAAACACCGGGGAGCTGTTTTTT CASSPTSGNTGELFF
many NA TRBJ2-7 TRBV24-1 TGTGCCACCAGTGATCCCCAGGGCTCCTACAATGAGCAGTACTTC CATSDPQGSYNEQYF
many NA TRBJ2-4 TRBV5-1 TGCGCCAGCAGCTTGGGGGGGACTGACCTAGCCAAAAACATTCAGTACTTC CASSLGGTDLAKNIQYF
NA TRBD1 TRBJ2-3 TRBV12-5 TGTGCTAGTGGTTTTGGGGACAGTCCCACAGATACGCAGTATTTT CASGFGDSPTDTQYF
few NA TRBJ2-1 TRBV19 TGTGCCAGTAGTATAGGGGGCAACACCTACAATGAGCAGTTCTTC CASSIGGNTYNEQFF
medium-sized NA TRBJ2-7 TRBV7-3 TGTGCCAGCAGCTTAACCACCACGAGCGAGCAGTACTTC CASSLTTTSEQYF
medium-sized NA TRBJ1-1 TRBV7-9 TGTGCCAGCAGCTTCGGGGTCAGGGGCACTGAAGCTTTCTTT CASSFGVRGTEAFF
NA NA TRBJ1-2 TRBV19 TGTGCCAGTAGTGCGCGTAAGGAGGGTCCCTATGGCTACACCTTC CASSARKEGPYGYTF
many NA TRBJ1-1 TRBV27 TGTGCCAGCAGGGCAGGTGTGAATTACGTCGGCACTGAAGCTTTCTTT CASRAGVNYVGTEAFF
many NA TRBJ1-2 TRBV11-3 TGTGCCAGCAGCCTAAATTCGTATGGCTACACCTTC CASSLNSYGYTF
NA TRBD2 TRBJ2-3 TRBV7-6 TGTGCCAGCGGCTTACTACTAGCGGGGGGGGATAGAGATACGCAGTATTTT CASGLLLAGGDRDTQYF
few NA TRBJ1-2 TRBV13 TGTGCCAGCACCCGGGGGGGGGAGGTGAGCTATGGCTACACCTTC CASTRGGEVSYGYTF
medium-sized NA TRBJ1-1 TRBV12-3/TRBV12-4 TGTGCCAGCAGTTTGGGTGGCAGTACGACTGAAGCTTTCTTT CASSLGGSTTEAFF
many NA TRBJ2-3 TRBV5-1 TGCGCCAGCAGCTTGGAGGGGGTTCTAATCACAGATACGCAGTATTTT CASSLEGVLITDTQYF
medium-sized NA TRBJ2-7 TRBV6-1 TGTGCCAGCAGTGGTACTACAGGGTTCAACGAGCAGTACTTC CASSGTTGFNEQYF
many NA TRBJ1-5 TRBV12-3/TRBV12-4 TGTGCCAGCAGTTTTGGGGCTGAGGCGCCCCAGCATTTT CASSFGAEAPQHF
medium-sized TRBD2 TRBJ2-1 TRBV11-3 TGTGCCAGCAGCTCTAGGGAGGCGGGGGGGCCTAATGAGCAGTTCTTC CASSSREAGGPNEQFF
NA TRBD2 TRBJ2-2 TRBV2 TGTGCCAGCAGTAGACTAGCGGGGGGGCAAGGCGGGGAGCTGTTTTTT CASSRLAGGQGGELFF
many NA TRBJ2-3 TRBV28 TGTGCCAGCAGTTTACCTAGCTCCCTCACAGATACGCAGTATTTT CASSLPSSLTDTQYF
many NA TRBJ2-1 TRBV6-6 TGTGCCAGCAGTTACTCGCTGTCTAGGGTGGCCAATGAGCAGTTCTTC CASSYSLSRVANEQFF
many NA TRBJ2-2 TRBV27 TGTGCCAGCAGTTTCCAACCGACAGGATCGGCCGGGGAGCTGTTTTTT CASSFQPTGSAGELFF
once TRBD1 TRBJ1-1 TRBV30 TGCCTAACGACAGGGGCAGGGGTCACTGAAGCTTTCTTT CLTTGAGVTEAFF
many NA TRBJ2-1 TRBV11-3 TGTGCCAGCAGCTCCCCTCCCGGTGAGCAGTTCTTC CASSSPPGEQFF
many TRBD2 TRBJ2-3 TRBV5-4 TGTGCCAGCAGCTTGGTCGGGACTAGCGGGGGGGGATACACAGATACGCAGTATTTT CASSLVGTSGGGYTDTQYF
NA NA TRBJ1-3 TRBV6-1 TGTGCCAGCAGTGAATCGGTCGGGCGAGCCTCTGGAAACACCATATATTTT CASSESVGRASGNTIYF
many NA TRBJ1-4 TRBV19 TGTGCCAGCAGGGGCGAACATTCACTGTTTTTT CASRGEHSLFF
NA NA TRBJ2-3 TRBV19 TGTGCCAGTAGTACCAGAACGACAGATACGCAGTATTTT CASSTRTTDTQYF
medium-sized NA TRBJ2-5 TRBV6-1 TGTGCCAGCAGTGACGTAGCGGCCCTGAGGAAGACCCAGTACTTC CASSDVAALRKTQYF
few NA TRBJ1-6 TRBV5-6 TGTGCCAGCAGCTTCGTAGGCTCCTATAATTCACCCCTCCACTTT CASSFVGSYNSPLHF
medium-sized NA TRBJ2-3 TRBV24-1 TGTGCCACCAGTGATGGGGACCTTGGCACAGATACGCAGTATTTT CATSDGDLGTDTQYF
few NA TRBJ2-7 TRBV11-2 TGTGCCAGCAGCTCATCCGCTAGGATTCAGTACTTC CASSSSARIQYF
many NA TRBJ2-3 TRBV27 TGTGCCAGCAGTCCCCTCGTAGGGACGCAGTATTTT CASSPLVGTQYF
many NA TRBJ2-1 TRBV5-4 TGTGCCAGCAGCTTGGTTCAGGGAAATGAGCAGTTCTTC CASSLVQGNEQFF
many NA TRBJ2-3 TRBV11-3 TGTGCCAGCAGCACCGCCGCCCCAGGTACGCAGTATTTT CASSTAAPGTQYF